The rows below give T cell receptor beta chains drawn from one sample of a study of glioma-infiltrating T cells after dendritic cell vaccination. Here immunoSEQ multiplex PCR was the method, and the copy in TCRdb shows in-frame clones only, minus some. The sample has 70,000 to 100,000 clones; roughly 80% are singletons. Sequencing used blood, obtained after dendritic cell vaccination. All receptors come from a human donor with glioblastoma. Each CDR3 is given with its conserved first and last residue. The D gene is left open where the match is weak. Not every row has a clone size; where given, it reads once, few, many or a size class.

j_call,clone_size,d_call,v_call,cdr3_aa,cdr3_nt
TRBJ1-5,-,-,TRBV5-6,CASSLSGNQPQHF,TGTGCCAGCAGCTTGTCGGGGAATCAGCCCCAGCATTTT
TRBJ2-5,-,TRBD1,TRBV29-1,CSVVGGTEETQYF,TGCAGCGTTGTTGGTGGGACAGAAGAGACCCAGTACTTC
TRBJ1-1,once,TRBD1,TRBV7-6,CASSLTGGRTEAFF,TGTGCCAGCAGCTTGACAGGGGGGCGTACTGAAGCTTTCTTT
TRBJ2-2,-,-,TRBV12-5,CASGLVRAGGIPNTGELFF,TGTGCTAGTGGTTTGGTACGGGCAGGAGGGATTCCGAACACCGGGGAGCTGTTTTTT
TRBJ1-4,-,TRBD1,TRBV29-1,CSAQTGDEKLFF,TGCAGCGCCCAAACAGGGGATGAAAAACTGTTTTTT
TRBJ1-1,-,-,TRBV19,CASSTRNTEAFF,TGTGCCAGTAGTACTAGGAACACTGAAGCTTTCTTT
TRBJ1-2,-,-,TRBV7-8,CASSLGGGYGYTF,TGTGCCAGCAGCTTAGGGGGGGGGTATGGCTACACCTTC
TRBJ2-5,-,-,TRBV5-8,CASSLAFTGETQYF,TGTGCCAGCAGCTTGGCCTTCACAGGGGAGACCCAGTACTTC
TRBJ2-5,-,TRBD2,TRBV6-1,CASGGLAGGETQYF,TGTGCCAGCGGGGGACTAGCGGGGGGAGAGACCCAGTACTTC
TRBJ2-1,-,TRBD2,TRBV5-1,CASSARTSGGYNEQFF,TGCGCCAGCAGCGCAAGGACTAGCGGGGGTTACAATGAGCAGTTCTTC
TRBJ1-1,-,-,TRBV4-1,CASSQDARAEAFF,TGCGCCAGCAGCCAAGATGCTCGAGCTGAAGCTTTCTTT
TRBJ1-6,-,-,TRBV7-2,CASSLEGGNSPLHF,TGTGCCAGCAGCTTAGAAGGCGGGAATTCACCCCTCCACTTT
TRBJ1-1,-,-,TRBV30,CAWARENTEAFF,TGTGCCTGGGCGAGGGAGAACACTGAAGCTTTCTTT
TRBJ1-2,-,-,TRBV6-5,CASSDSQFRAGYTF,TGTGCCAGCAGTGACAGTCAGTTTCGAGCCGGCTACACCTTC
TRBJ2-4,-,-,TRBV30,CAWSHGELAKNIQYF,TGTGCCTGGAGTCACGGGGAACTAGCCAAAAACATTCAGTACTTC
TRBJ1-2,-,TRBD1,TRBV14,CASSQDKGQGRGYTF,TGTGCCAGCAGCCAAGATAAGGGACAGGGAAGAGGCTACACCTTC
TRBJ2-1,-,TRBD1,TRBV27,CASSLVQGADEQFF,TGTGCCAGCAGTTTGGTACAGGGGGCAGATGAGCAGTTCTTC
TRBJ2-2,-,-,TRBV5-1,CASSLGSGTNTGELFF,TGCGCCAGCAGCTTGGGAAGCGGTACGAACACCGGGGAGCTGTTTTTT
TRBJ1-1,-,-,TRBV6-5,CASSYARTVIF,TGTGCCAGCAGTTACGCGCGCACGGTCATCTTT
TRBJ2-5,once,TRBD2,TRBV5-1,CASSPGTSGGLPETQYF,TGCGCCAGCAGTCCGGGGACTAGCGGGGGCCTCCCGGAGACCCAGTACTTC
TRBJ1-5,few,-,TRBV10-3,CAISEKRQISNQPQHF,TGTGCCATCAGTGAGAAGAGACAGATTAGCAATCAGCCCCAGCATTTT
TRBJ1-2,-,TRBD1,TRBV11-3,CASSRTGGLSYTF,TGTGCCAGCAGCCGGACAGGGGGTTTAAGCTACACCTTC
TRBJ1-1,-,TRBD1,TRBV5-1,CASSLRQGWNTEAFF,TGCGCCAGCAGCTTAAGACAGGGGTGGAACACTGAAGCTTTCTTT
TRBJ1-3,few,-,TRBV5-4,CASSPGTSPGNTIYF,TGTGCCAGCAGCCCCGGGACAAGTCCTGGAAACACCATATATTTT
TRBJ1-2,few,-,TRBV5-1,CASSLESYYGYTF,TGCGCCAGCAGCTTAGAGAGTTACTATGGCTACACCTTC
TRBJ2-3,-,TRBD2,TRBV29-1,CSVDPSGSTDTQYF,TGCAGCGTTGATCCTAGCGGGAGCACAGATACGCAGTATTTT
TRBJ2-2,-,TRBD2,TRBV30,CAWYGGANTGELFF,TGTGCCTGGTATGGGGGGGCGAACACCGGGGAGCTGTTTTTT
TRBJ1-2,-,-,TRBV6-6,CASSRETLLVGYTF,TGTGCCAGCAGCCGTGAGACTTTACTTGTGGGCTACACCTTC
TRBJ2-7,-,TRBD1,TRBV6-5,CASSSTPGQRSYEQYF,TGTGCCAGCAGTTCTACCCCGGGACAGCGGTCCTACGAGCAGTACTTC